This T cell receptor (beta chain) is drawn from a study of persistence of HIV-infected CD4 T cells. The study's findings and limits: CMV- and Gag-responding cells had lower TCRbeta richness than CD3/CD28-responding cells.

This was the immunoSEQ version 4 assay in survey mode. The method was immunoSEQ multiplex PCR; TCRdb's version includes in-frame clones alone and lacks a portion of them. The table shows around 60,000 clones, with about 81% occurring only once. Points on this clone: Its antigen is currently unknown.

Cells were stimulated with overlapping HIV-1 Gag 15-mer peptides. Memory cells lacking CD40L and CD69 with high CD45RO were sorted. The CDR3 contains 13 residues. Germline-derived CDR1 and CDR2 are SGHTA and FQGTGA. Trimming took off 5 bases at V and 4 bases at J, with 10 bases between the two ends. The J gene is TRBJ2-3, the V gene TRBV7-3; possibly TRBD1 for D (5 bases). This sequence originates from an adult man with HIV who was CMV-seropositive. The specimen was CD4+ T cells sorted from PBMCs after 18-hour stimulation, collected from a patient who received antiretroviral therapy. CDR3 sequence: CASSNDRADTQYF. In DNA form, the CDR3 reads TGTGCCAGCAGCAATGACAGAGCAGATACGCAGTATTTT.